The 31 T cell receptor beta chains below come from one sample, sequenced in a study of T-cell memory formation after mild COVID-19. TCRdb independently ran MiXCR on the 5' RACE reads; one entry per CDR3 protein. Seen here are fewer than 350,000 distinct CDR3 sequences, around 17% observed once, and the top ten hold more than 20%. Sequences were obtained from PBMCs or a T cell subset sorted from them (not recorded which). All receptors come from a young man who had mild COVID-19 (a few samples of this study predate the infection). Cell type and time point are not known.

V gene TRBV6-2 or TRBV6-3 combines with J gene TRBJ2-1; 12 bases align to TRBD2. The CDR3 contains 18 residues. Germline trimming cut 6 bases from V and 0 bases from J; bases unmatched to any gene: 9. The germline V gene encodes CDR1 MNHEY and CDR2 SVGEGT. CDR3 nucleotides: TGTGCCAGCAGGAGATCCCTAGCGGGGGGGGGCTCCTACAATGAGCAGTTCTTC. This translates into CASRRSLAGGGSYNEQFF.

This rearrangement joins TRBV19 to TRBJ2-5; no definite D call. Germline CDR1 reads LNHDA; CDR2 reads SQIVND (reference sequence). CDR3 length: 14 amino acids. V gave up 3 bases and J gave up 1 base, with 9 bases separating them. This CDR3 is CASSIRALQETQYF. Written as DNA, the CDR3 is TGTGCCAGTAGTATTAGGGCCCTCCAAGAGACCCAGTACTTC.

This clonotype was seen repeatedly, ten times or more. The chain carries TRBV29-1 and TRBJ2-1; D is undetermined. Trimming stripped 5 bases from V and 4 bases from J, with 15 bases between. CDR3 length: 14 amino acids. Looked up from germline, CDR1 is SQVTM and CDR2 is ANQGSEA. The CDR3 spells CSVTLGQVYNEQFF. The CDR3 nucleotides read TGCAGCGTTACCCTCGGTCAGGTATACAATGAGCAGTTCTTC.

The rearrangement uses TRBV7-2 and TRBJ1-5; D unclear. The CDR3 consists of 15 residues. V lost 4 bases and J lost 6, with 16 bases in between. Germline CDR1 reads SGHTA; CDR2 reads FQGNSA. CDR3 sequence (DNA): TGTGCCAGCAGCTCTCTGAAAACATTGGTTCAGCCCCAGCATTTT. Its translation: CASSSLKTLVQPQHF.

The chain is built from TRBV12-2 and TRBJ2-5; the table names TRBD2, a call not compared with the DNA. TRBV12-2 is a pseudogene locus. This CDR3 contains 15 residues. The CDR3 reads CASRILVYRSETQYF. The DNA for the CDR3 is TGTGCAAGTCGGATACTAGTCTATCGGTCGGAGACCCAGTACTTC.

This clonotype was seen only a few times. This rearrangement joins TRBV3-1 to TRBJ1-5; D is perhaps TRBD1 (5 bases). The CDR3 consists of 18 residues. The V end lost 4 bases, the J end lost 2 bases, and 21 bases lay between the germline ends. Germline assignment: CDR1 LGHDT and CDR2 YNNKEL (reference sequence). The CDR3 region is CASSPDRGGCTGNQPQHF. The CDR3 DNA sequence: TGTGCCAGCAGCCCCGACCGCGGGGGGTGCACCGGCAATCAGCCCCAGCATTTT.

This clonotype occurred a few times. The chain employs TRBV20-1 and TRBJ2-3, with TRBD2 matching 8 bases. The J segment lost 3 bases and the V segment lost 5 bases, leaving 10 bases of the junction unmatched. The CDR3 has 15 amino acids. CDR1 and CDR2 (germline): DFQATT, SNEGSKA (reference sequence). The DNA for the CDR3 is TGCAGTGCTCATTCTGCGGGGGGAGGAACAGATACGCAGTATTTT. Protein: CSAHSAGGGTDTQYF.

This chain uses TRBV7-9 with TRBJ2-2; no reliable D call. Trimming stripped 4 bases from V and 2 bases from J, with 8 bases between. CDR3 length equals 14 residues. Germline CDR1 reads SEHNR; CDR2 reads FQNEAQ (reference sequence). CDR3 loop: CASSSYGNTGELFF. The CDR3 DNA reads as TGTGCCAGCAGCTCCTATGGAAACACCGGGGAGCTGTTTTTT.

The V call is TRBV5-1, the J call TRBJ1-2; D not resolved. Germline V gene data show CDR1 as SGHRS and CDR2 as YFSETQ. The CDR3 sequence is 14 residues long. V lost 4 bases to trimming and J lost 4 bases, with 14 bases between them. CDR3 nucleotides: TGCGCCAGCAGCGTCGGACGTGGCCTCTATGGCTACACCTTC. Its translation: CASSVGRGLYGYTF.

The J gene is TRBJ1-1, the V gene TRBV12-3 or TRBV12-4; D call uncertain. This CDR3 is built from 17 residues. V gave up 1 base and J gave up 1 base, with 16 bases separating them. Here the CDR3 reads CASSLVRGLEENTEAFF. The DNA for the CDR3 is TGTGCCAGCAGTTTAGTTAGAGGGCTGGAGGAGAACACTGAAGCTTTCTTT.

The rearrangement joins TRBV11-1 to TRBJ2-2, with 11 positions matching TRBD1. V was clipped by 5 bases and J by 7 bases; unmatched bases: 6. Germline CDR1 is SGHAT and CDR2 is FQDESV (reference sequence). There are 15 residues in the CDR3. The CDR3 is CASSPGTGGVGELFF. The CDR3 DNA reads TGTGCCAGCAGCCCTGGGACAGGGGGGGTCGGGGAGCTGTTTTTT. The full variable domain, with the rest looked up from reference TRBV11-1 and TRBJ2-2, is EAEVAQSPRYKITEKSQAVAFWCDPISGHATLYWYRQILGQGPELLVQFQDESVVDDSQLPKDRFSAERLKGVDSTLKIQPAELGDSAMYLCASSPGTGGVGELFFGEGSRLTVL.

The V call is TRBV28, the J call TRBJ1-4, with D perhaps TRBD1 (6 bases). The ends were cut back, 2 bases at V and 8 bases at J, with 15 bases in the middle. Germline CDR1 and CDR2: MDHEN and SYDVKM. The CDR3 extends over 15 amino acids. CDR3 region: CASSLVAGAAEKLFF. The CDR3 DNA reads TGTGCCAGCAGTTTAGTCGCAGGGGCGGCCGAAAAACTGTTTTTT.

The table lists this clonotype with many counts. The chain joins TRBV20-1 to TRBJ2-3; 10 nucleotides line up with TRBD2. Trimming removed 2 bases from V and 2 bases from J; junction bases left unmatched: 10. The CDR3 length is 17 residues. Germline assignment: CDR1 DFQATT and CDR2 SNEGSKA (reference sequence). The CDR3: CSARMIKAGGATDTQYF. The CDR3 coding sequence is TGCAGTGCTAGAATGATAAAAGCGGGGGGGGCCACAGATACGCAGTATTTT.

The chain couples TRBV11-1 to TRBJ2-5, with a tentative D call TRBD1 (6 bases). This CDR3 spans 14 amino acids. The germline gives CDR1 SGHAT, CDR2 FQDESV (reference sequence). The ends were cut back, 5 bases at V and 3 bases at J, with 13 bases in the middle. The CDR3: CASSQTDREETQYF. Written as DNA, the CDR3 is TGTGCCAGCAGCCAAACGGACAGAGAAGAGACCCAGTACTTC.

This sequence joins TRBV7-3 and TRBJ2-1; D assignment may be TRBD1 or TRBD2 (6 bases each). There are 16 residues in the CDR3. Trimming took off 1 base at V and 3 bases at J, with 13 bases between the two ends. CDR1 and CDR2 from the germline V gene are SGHTA and FQGTGA. The chain's CDR3 is CASSLKGGPGYNEQFF. DNA of the CDR3: TGTGCCAGCAGCTTAAAGGGGGGACCAGGCTACAATGAGCAGTTCTTC. The variable domain in full, completed from reference TRBV7-3 and TRBJ2-1, reads GAGVSQTPSNKVTEKGKYVELRCDPISGHTALYWYRQSLGQGPEFLIYFQGTGAADDSGLPNDRFFAVRPEGSVSTLKIQRTERGDSAVYLCASSLKGGPGYNEQFFGPGTRLTVL.

The chain is built from TRBV6-1 and TRBJ2-2; D might be TRBD2 (5 bases). With 1 base removed from V and 7 bases from J, the gap between germline ends came to 10 bases. Germline CDR1 and CDR2: MNHNS and SASEGT. The CDR3 length is 14 residues. CDR3 bases: TGTGCCAGCAGTGAAGGTTCTGAGGGCGGGGAGCTGTTTTTT. As protein: CASSEGSEGGELFF.

Only a few counts were recorded for this clonotype. The V and J genes are TRBV6-5 and TRBJ2-5; D is uncertain. V was clipped by 6 bases and J by 4 bases, with 21 bases between them. The CDR3 spans 16 residues. From germline, CDR1 is MNHEY and CDR2 SVGAGI. Here the CDR3 DNA reads TGTGCCAGCAGCTACCTCCTGGACCCGGTAGGAGAGACCCAGTACTTC. Encoded protein: CASSYLLDPVGETQYF.

This chain links TRBV5-1 with TRBJ2-1; the match to TRBD2 covers 8 bases. Germline V gives CDR1 SGHRS, CDR2 YFSETQ. V lost 0 bases, J lost 9 bases, and 8 bases stayed unmatched. There are 15 residues in the CDR3. CDR3 amino acids: CASSLEPGGAIEQFF. CDR3 DNA: TGCGCCAGCAGCTTGGAACCCGGGGGGGCCATTGAGCAGTTCTTC.

This chain links TRBV5-6 with TRBJ1-2, with TRBD1 identical over 9 bases. The V gene's germline CDR1 is SGHDT and CDR2 YYEEEE. The V gene end was trimmed by 3 bases and the J gene end by 0 bases; junction bases not matched to a gene: 9. The CDR3 length is 17 residues. This CDR3 reads CASSSLTGGASNYGYTF. In nucleotides, the CDR3 is TGTGCCAGCAGCTCGTTAACAGGGGGCGCGTCTAACTATGGCTACACCTTC.

This clonotype came up once. The chain is built from TRBV7-9 and TRBJ2-1; TRBD1 agrees at 7 bases. V lost 5 bases and J lost 3; bases outside the gene matches: 7. CDR3 size: 15 residues. Germline V gene lookup returns CDR1 SEHNR and CDR2 FQNEAQ (reference sequence). CDR3 in DNA: TGTGCCAGCAGCAGTATACAGGGGAACTACAATGAGCAGTTCTTC. Residues: CASSSIQGNYNEQFF.

The chain combines TRBV7-9 with TRBJ1-1; D not certain. The CDR3 contains 15 residues. V was clipped by 1 base and J by 3 bases, with 12 bases between them. Germline V gene data show CDR1 as SEHNR and CDR2 as FQNEAQ (reference sequence). CDR3 coding DNA: TGTGCCAGCAGCTTAGTGGTTAGGGCAGACACTGAAGCTTTCTTT. Translating it yields CASSLVVRADTEAFF.

This clonotype was detected a few times. The chain uses TRBV29-1 and TRBJ1-1; a weak D match, TRBD1 (5 bases). The germline V and J ends were trimmed by 6 bases and 1 base, with 18 bases remaining between them. The CDR3 is made up of 15 amino acids. From germline, CDR1 is SQVTM and CDR2 ANQGSEA. The CDR3 spells CSVAPPRQQNTEAFF. The CDR3 DNA reads as TGCAGCGTCGCCCCCCCCCGACAGCAGAACACTGAAGCTTTCTTT.

This clonotype was counted only a few times. CDR3 bases: TGTGCCAGCAGTTACGGGACGGGTTACACCGGGGAGCTGTTTTTT. This encodes CASSYGTGYTGELFF. The rearrangement joins TRBV6-5 to TRBJ2-2; D tentatively reads TRBD1 or TRBD2 (5 bases each). The CDR3 is 15 residues long. CDR1 is MNHEY and CDR2 is SVGAGI in the germline V gene. Trimming pared 2 bases from V and 3 bases from J, leaving 10 bases between.

This clonotype has just a few counts. This sequence joins TRBV21-1 and TRBJ2-6; the table's D call TRBD1 went unverified against the DNA. TRBV21-1 is shown as a pseudogene. The CDR3 contains 18 residues. The CDR3 sequence: CASRKSTGRLSGANVLTF. The CDR3 DNA is TGTGCCAGCAGGAAATCTACGGGACGCCTCTCTGGGGCCAACGTCCTGACTTTC.

The chain combines TRBV2 with TRBJ2-7; D assignment may be TRBD1 or TRBD2 (6 bases each). With 11 bases removed from V and 2 bases from J, the gap between germline ends came to 16 bases. The CDR3 is 13 amino acids. Germline values: CDR1 SNHLY, CDR2 FYNNEI. For the CDR3, the DNA is TGTGCCGTGGGGAGGACAGCAGCCTACGAGCAGTACTTC. It is translated as CAVGRTAAYEQYF.

J is TRBJ2-3 and V is TRBV7-9, with 15 positions matching TRBD2. Trimming cost V 5 bases and J 7 bases; bases outside gene matches: 7. Germline V lookup: CDR1 SEHNR, CDR2 FQNEAQ (reference sequence). CDR3 length equals 16 residues. The CDR3 sequence is CASSPGLAGGRNTQYF. Here the CDR3 DNA reads TGTGCCAGCAGCCCCGGACTAGCGGGGGGGCGGAATACGCAGTATTTT.

The rearrangement joins TRBV7-2 to TRBJ1-5, with D tentatively TRBD1 (6 bases). This CDR3 contains 16 residues. CDR1 and CDR2 from the germline V gene are SGHTA and FQGNSA. V lost 0 bases and J 6 bases, leaving 15 bases between the germline ends. The DNA of the CDR3 is TGTGCCAGCAGCTTAGCTGGGGTTCCAGGGGTTCAGCCCCAGCATTTT. Protein: CASSLAGVPGVQPQHF.

This chain connects TRBV29-1 to TRBJ2-7; TRBD1 might be the D (6 bases). Per germline, CDR1 SQVTM and CDR2 ANQGSEA. Trimming removed 4 bases at V and 1 base at J, with 8 bases between. This CDR3 spans 12 amino acids. CDR3 nucleotide sequence: TGCAGCGTTGTACAGGGTTCCTACGAGCAGTACTTC. Its protein product is CSVVQGSYEQYF.

This rearrangement joins TRBV12-3 or TRBV12-4 to TRBJ2-5; possibly TRBD1 for D (5 bases). V lost 6 bases, J lost 2 bases, and 19 bases lay in between. CDR3 size: 16 residues. The CDR3, as DNA: TGTGCCAGCAGCACCTACAGGCCTCCCCTTCAAGAGACCCAGTACTTC. Its translation is CASSTYRPPLQETQYF.

This clonotype showed up just a few times. This chain uses TRBV12-3 or TRBV12-4 with TRBJ2-1; 8 bases map to TRBD2. This CDR3 comprises 15 residues. After removal of 4 bases from V and 4 bases from J, the junction contained 6 bases not matched to a gene. The CDR3 DNA reads TGTGCCAGCAGTTGGGACGGGGGGGTTTACAATGAGCAGTTCTTC. It yields the protein CASSWDGGVYNEQFF.

This clonotype was seen a handful of times. V and J are TRBV18 and TRBJ1-1; no clear D gene. The CDR3 has 13 amino acids. Germline loops: CDR1 KGHSH, CDR2 LQKENI. V was shortened by 3 bases and J by 1 base, with 6 bases between the two germline ends. As DNA, the CDR3 is TGTGCCAGCTCACCCGGAACGAACACTGAAGCTTTCTTT. Its translation: CASSPGTNTEAFF.